This T cell receptor beta chain is drawn from a study of blood T cell repertoires in COVID-19. Study in general: Acute and convalescent COVID-19 samples came from the United States, Italy and Spain. PBMCs, B-cell-depleted T cells, or T cells were the source of the cDNA or gDNA that made up the material.

Source study methods: Amplification of reference gene primers provided the estimated nucleated cell counts. Clones were read by immunoSEQ multiplex PCR, and TCRdb kept only the in-frame ones, dropping some. Clone size and V and J calls were adopted from that table, with D and trimming inferred from the DNA. The data show 50,000 or so clones, with more than 75% seen just once and 6.5% to 8% held by the top ten. The CDR3 spans 15 residues. Per the germline V gene, CDR1 is SGHDN and CDR2 is FVKESK. Deletions cut 0 bases from V and 5 bases from J, with 12 bases between. The receptor was derived from a man aged 45-65 years with active COVID-19. The specimen was peripheral blood. This sequence joins TRBV14 and TRBJ2-3; possibly TRBD1 for D (6 bases). The CDR3 nucleotides are TGTGCCAGCAGCCAAGATGTGACAGGTCGAGATACGCAGTATTTT. Translation gives CASSQDVTGRDTQYF.